This T cell receptor (gamma chain) was sequenced for a study of gamma-delta T cells after stem cell transplantation. By its share, this clone is large. Germline CDR1 GITISATS, CDR2 ISYDGTV (reference sequence). Germline trimming cut 2 bases from V and 0 bases from J; bases unmatched to any gene: 7. This CDR3 has 15 amino acids. TCRdb re-processed the RT-PCR reads using CATT. Of about 3,000 gamma-chain clones in the sample, roughly 18% were seen once. The clonotype originates from a human donor. It is not recorded whose cells these are; they may come from a transplant donor. Sequenced material: gamma-delta T cells. The gene calls are TRGV9 and TRGJ1 or TRGJ2. This CDR3 reads CALWEDSMNYYKKLF. For the CDR3, the DNA is TGTGCCTTGTGGGAGGATTCGATGAATTATTATAAGAAACTCTTT.